The rows below give T cell receptor beta chains drawn from one sample of a study of naive CD8 T cells in extremely preterm neonates. Here immunoSEQ multiplex PCR was the method, and the copy in TCRdb shows in-frame clones only, minus some. The sample yields 5,000 to 6,500 clones, approximately 96% seen once. The sequencing sample was made of naive CD8+ T cells from blood. Receptors originate from a human donor in good health. Each CDR3 is given with its conserved first and last residue. Fields, in order: D gene, V gene, J gene, clone size, CDR3 protein, CDR3 DNA. D genes are given only for firm matches. Clone sizes are given selectively: once, few, many, or a class where the clone is expanded.

NA	TRBV4-3	TRBJ1-6	NA	CASSQDSVNSPLHF	TGCGCCAGCAGCCAAGACAGCGTTAATTCACCCCTCCACTTT
TRBD1	TRBV28	TRBJ2-3	NA	CASTYGTGSTDTQYF	TGTGCCAGCACCTATGGGACAGGGAGCACAGATACGCAGTATTTT
TRBD1	TRBV27	TRBJ1-6	NA	CASSPSQGENNSPLHF	TGTGCCAGCAGTCCATCACAGGGGGAAAACAATTCACCCCTCCACTTT
NA	TRBV6-1	TRBJ1-3	NA	CASRREGYSGNTIYF	TGTGCCAGCAGGCGGGAAGGTTACTCTGGAAACACCATATATTTT
NA	TRBV11-2	TRBJ2-1	NA	CASSLDPSSPGQFF	TGTGCCAGCAGCTTAGATCCTTCGTCCCCAGGGCAGTTCTTC
TRBD2	TRBV9	TRBJ2-1	NA	CASSESGLAGSLDEQFF	TGTGCCAGCAGCGAATCGGGACTAGCGGGGTCCCTCGATGAGCAGTTCTTC
NA	TRBV7-9	TRBJ2-7	NA	CASSPRQVGDEQYF	TGTGCCAGCAGCCCCCGACAGGTTGGGGACGAGCAGTACTTC
TRBD1	TRBV15	TRBJ1-2	NA	CATSAGQGMDGYTF	TGTGCCACCAGCGCTGGACAGGGCATGGATGGCTACACCTTC
TRBD1	TRBV19	TRBJ2-2	once	CASSMGRGLTGELFF	TGTGCCAGTAGTATGGGAAGGGGGCTCACCGGGGAGCTGTTTTTT
NA	TRBV5-6	TRBJ1-5	NA	CASSFGGQPQHF	TGTGCCAGCAGCTTTGGGGGCCAGCCCCAGCATTTT
NA	TRBV7-6	TRBJ1-4	NA	CASSLAAPGAEKLFF	TGTGCCAGCAGCTTAGCTGCGCCAGGGGCGGAAAAACTGTTTTTT
NA	TRBV27	TRBJ2-5	NA	CASSWVKGETQYF	TGTGCCAGCAGTTGGGTGAAGGGGGAGACCCAGTACTTC
NA	TRBV7-2	TRBJ2-3	NA	CASSLAGGPTDTQYF	TGTGCCAGCAGCTTAGCGGGGGGGCCAACAGATACGCAGTATTTT
NA	TRBV6-5	TRBJ2-1	once	CASKAGDNEQFF	TGTGCCAGCAAGGCAGGGGACAATGAGCAGTTCTTC
NA	TRBV6-5	TRBJ1-3	NA	CASSALRGAGNTIYF	TGTGCCAGCAGTGCCCTCCGGGGTGCTGGAAACACCATATATTTT
NA	TRBV11-3	TRBJ2-1	once	CASSLGGPEQFF	TGTGCCAGCAGCTTAGGAGGGCCTGAGCAGTTCTTC
TRBD2	TRBV7-9	TRBJ2-5	NA	CASSLVSGGQETQYF	TGTGCCAGCAGCTTAGTTAGCGGGGGCCAAGAGACCCAGTACTTC
NA	TRBV5-8	TRBJ2-2	NA	CASSPRTANTGELFF	TGTGCCAGCAGCCCTAGGACAGCGAACACCGGGGAGCTGTTTTTT
NA	TRBV10-3	TRBJ1-6	NA	CAISEEAGAAYNSPLHF	TGTGCCATCAGTGAAGAGGCAGGGGCGGCCTATAATTCACCCCTCCACTTT
NA	TRBV29-1	TRBJ2-5	NA	CSGWGDGSQETQYF	TGCAGCGGGTGGGGGGACGGCAGTCAAGAGACCCAGTACTTC
TRBD1	TRBV7-9	TRBJ2-5	NA	CASSFGQEWYQETQYF	TGTGCCAGCAGCTTCGGACAGGAGTGGTACCAAGAGACCCAGTACTTC
TRBD1	TRBV2	TRBJ2-3	NA	CASSSSRGLGADTQYF	TGTGCCAGCAGTTCTTCCAGGGGGCTAGGGGCAGATACGCAGTATTTT
NA	TRBV19	TRBJ2-2	NA	CASSRATEAGELFF	TGTGCCAGTAGTAGGGCCACAGAAGCCGGGGAGCTGTTTTTT
NA	TRBV5-1	TRBJ1-5	NA	CASSYTGLREPQHF	TGCGCCAGCAGCTATACAGGGTTGAGGGAGCCCCAGCATTTT
NA	TRBV29-1	TRBJ1-1	once	CSVEDRVNTEAFF	TGCAGCGTTGAAGACAGGGTGAACACTGAAGCTTTCTTT
NA	TRBV7-9	TRBJ2-5	NA	CASSPEGLGQETQYF	TGTGCCAGCAGTCCAGAGGGCCTGGGGCAAGAGACCCAGTACTTC
NA	TRBV6-1	TRBJ2-6	NA	CASKPSGANVLTF	TGTGCCAGCAAGCCCTCTGGGGCCAACGTCCTGACTTTC
TRBD1	TRBV18	TRBJ2-5	NA	CASSPRDSIVNQETQYF	TGTGCCAGCTCACCACGGGACAGTATCGTCAACCAAGAGACCCAGTACTTC
NA	TRBV7-9	TRBJ2-7	NA	CASSRDIGAFLGNEQYF	TGTGCCAGCAGCCGTGACATTGGGGCCTTCCTCGGCAACGAGCAGTACTTC
NA	TRBV7-2	TRBJ2-3	once	CASSFSRGAEGDTQYF	TGTGCCAGCAGCTTCTCCAGGGGGGCCGAGGGAGATACGCAGTATTTT
NA	TRBV19	TRBJ1-1	NA	CASSILGVSVTEAFF	TGTGCCTCTAGTATCCTCGGAGTTTCGGTCACTGAAGCTTTCTTT
NA	TRBV13	TRBJ2-3	NA	CASSPQGRPDTQYF	TGTGCCAGCAGCCCCCAGGGGCGGCCAGATACGCAGTATTTT
NA	TRBV2	TRBJ2-1	NA	CASSEAPPSPSNEQFF	TGTGCCAGCAGTGAAGCGCCTCCGAGTCCATCCAATGAGCAGTTCTTC
NA	TRBV7-8	TRBJ1-2	NA	CASSFASQGPGYTF	TGTGCCAGCAGCTTCGCCAGCCAGGGGCCTGGCTACACCTTC
TRBD1	TRBV7-8	TRBJ1-1	NA	CASSSTGSMNTEAFF	TGTGCCAGCAGCTCGACAGGGTCTATGAACACTGAAGCTTTCTTT
TRBD1	TRBV6-5	TRBJ1-2	NA	CASSSDRELDYGYTF	TGTGCCAGCAGTTCCGACAGGGAACTAGACTATGGCTACACCTTC
NA	TRBV6-5	TRBJ1-2	NA	CASSYWATNYGYTF	TGTGCCAGCAGTTACTGGGCAACCAACTATGGCTACACCTTC
TRBD1	TRBV7-2	TRBJ1-2	NA	CASSLPGTGPYGYTF	TGTGCCAGCAGCTTACCCGGGACAGGACCTTATGGCTACACCTTC
TRBD2	TRBV7-9	TRBJ2-1	NA	CASSLVAGGGDEQFF	TGTGCCAGCAGCTTAGTGGCGGGGGGGGGCGATGAGCAGTTCTTC
NA	TRBV27	TRBJ2-2	NA	CASSLRPGELFF	TGTGCCAGCAGTTTGAGGCCTGGGGAGCTGTTTTTT
NA	TRBV9	TRBJ2-7	once	CASSPAGQTRGDHEQYF	TGTGCCAGCAGCCCCGCAGGACAAACCCGCGGGGACCACGAGCAGTACTTC
NA	TRBV2	TRBJ1-5	NA	CASSVGWGGGNQPQHF	TGTGCCAGCAGTGTGGGTTGGGGAGGGGGCAATCAGCCCCAGCATTTT
TRBD1	TRBV27	TRBJ2-5	once	CATSRQGVGETQYF	TGTGCCACTTCCCGACAGGGAGTGGGAGAGACCCAGTACTTC
NA	TRBV7-2	TRBJ2-1	NA	CASSLGVRLGLPFGEQFF	TGTGCCAGCAGCTTAGGAGTCCGTTTGGGACTGCCGTTTGGAGAGCAGTTCTTC
TRBD1	TRBV5-4	TRBJ1-1	NA	CASREGTGDTEAFF	TGTGCCAGCAGAGAAGGGACAGGGGATACTGAAGCTTTCTTT
NA	TRBV18	TRBJ1-1	NA	CASSQGGLHTEAFF	TGTGCCAGCTCACAAGGGGGTTTACACACTGAAGCTTTCTTT
NA	TRBV4-1	TRBJ2-1	NA	CASSQAGSNNEQFF	TGCGCCAGCAGCCAAGCTGGCAGTAACAATGAGCAGTTCTTC
NA	TRBV12-5	TRBJ2-1	NA	CASGTTRNEQFF	TGTGCTAGTGGTACGACACGCAATGAGCAGTTCTTC
NA	TRBV9	TRBJ2-4	NA	CASSPGDGGAKNIQYF	TGTGCCAGCAGCCCAGGCGATGGGGGCGCCAAAAACATTCAGTACTTC
NA	TRBV29-1	TRBJ1-1	NA	CSSGTGGNAEAFF	TGCAGCTCCGGGACGGGAGGAAACGCTGAAGCTTTCTTT
NA	TRBV11-2	TRBJ1-3	NA	CASSSGGSGNTIYF	TGTGCCAGCAGCTCGGGGGGCTCTGGAAACACCATATATTTT
NA	TRBV27	TRBJ1-4	NA	CASRTTARGEKLFF	TGTGCCAGCAGGACAACCGCCAGGGGTGAAAAACTGTTTTTT
TRBD1	TRBV27	TRBJ1-2	NA	CASSFTQGGHGYTF	TGTGCCAGCAGTTTCACCCAAGGGGGCCATGGCTACACCTTC
NA	TRBV11-2	TRBJ2-7	NA	CASSSPTGASYEQYF	TGTGCCAGCAGCTCCCCGACAGGAGCTTCCTACGAGCAGTACTTC
NA	TRBV7-2	TRBJ2-7	NA	CASSPTRAYEQYF	TGTGCCAGCAGCCCAACTAGGGCCTACGAGCAGTACTTC
NA	TRBV9	TRBJ2-3	NA	CASSTVSTDTQYF	TGTGCCAGCAGCACAGTAAGCACAGATACGCAGTATTTT
NA	TRBV28	TRBJ1-1	NA	CASRDSWGEGTEAFF	TGTGCCAGCAGGGACTCCTGGGGGGAGGGGACTGAAGCTTTCTTT
NA	TRBV6-5	TRBJ2-1	NA	CASSYDDTYNEQFF	TGTGCCAGCAGTTACGACGACACCTACAATGAGCAGTTCTTC